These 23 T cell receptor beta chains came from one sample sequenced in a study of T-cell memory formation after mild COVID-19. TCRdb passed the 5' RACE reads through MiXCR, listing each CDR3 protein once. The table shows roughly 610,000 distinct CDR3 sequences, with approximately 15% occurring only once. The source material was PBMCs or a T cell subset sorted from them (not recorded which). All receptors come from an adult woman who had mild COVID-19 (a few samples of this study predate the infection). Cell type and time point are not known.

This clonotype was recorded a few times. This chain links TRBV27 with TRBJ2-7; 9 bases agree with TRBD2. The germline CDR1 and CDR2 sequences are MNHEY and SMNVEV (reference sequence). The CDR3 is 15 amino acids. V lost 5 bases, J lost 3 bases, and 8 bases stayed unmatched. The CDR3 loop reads CASSPGLAGFYEQYF. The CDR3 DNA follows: TGTGCCAGCAGTCCGGGACTAGCTGGATTCTACGAGCAGTACTTC.

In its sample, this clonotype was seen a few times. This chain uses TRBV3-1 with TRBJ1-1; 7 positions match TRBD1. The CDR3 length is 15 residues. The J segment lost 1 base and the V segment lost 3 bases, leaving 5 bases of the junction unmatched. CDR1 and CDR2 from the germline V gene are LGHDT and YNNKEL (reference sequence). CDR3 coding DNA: TGTGCCAGCAGCCAGGACAGGTTTCCGAACACTGAAGCTTTCTTT. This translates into CASSQDRFPNTEAFF.

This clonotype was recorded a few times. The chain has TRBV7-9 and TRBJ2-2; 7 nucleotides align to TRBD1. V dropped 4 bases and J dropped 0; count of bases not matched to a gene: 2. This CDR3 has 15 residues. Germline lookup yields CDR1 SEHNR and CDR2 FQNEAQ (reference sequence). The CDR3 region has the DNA TGTGCCAGCAGCTGGGACAGCGCGAACACCGGGGAGCTGTTTTTT. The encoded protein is CASSWDSANTGELFF.

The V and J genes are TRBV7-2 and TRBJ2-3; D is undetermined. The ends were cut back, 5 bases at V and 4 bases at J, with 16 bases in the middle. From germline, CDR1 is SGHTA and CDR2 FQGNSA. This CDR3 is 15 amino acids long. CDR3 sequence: CASSLTPVTADTQYF. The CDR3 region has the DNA TGTGCCAGCAGCCTCACTCCAGTGACGGCAGATACGCAGTATTTT.

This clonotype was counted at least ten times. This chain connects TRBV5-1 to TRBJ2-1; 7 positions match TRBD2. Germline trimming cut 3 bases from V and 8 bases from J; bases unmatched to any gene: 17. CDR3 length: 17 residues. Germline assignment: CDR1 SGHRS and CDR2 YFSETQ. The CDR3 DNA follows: TGCGCCAGCAGCTGGAAAACTAGCGCGTCAAGGTCGGATGAGCAGTTCTTC. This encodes CASSWKTSASRSDEQFF.

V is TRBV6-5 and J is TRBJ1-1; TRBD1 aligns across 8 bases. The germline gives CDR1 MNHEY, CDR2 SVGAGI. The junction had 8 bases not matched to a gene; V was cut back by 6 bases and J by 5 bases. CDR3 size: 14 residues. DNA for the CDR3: TGTGCCAGCAGGCTTACAGGGGGAGGGACTGAAGCTTTCTTT. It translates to CASRLTGGGTEAFF.

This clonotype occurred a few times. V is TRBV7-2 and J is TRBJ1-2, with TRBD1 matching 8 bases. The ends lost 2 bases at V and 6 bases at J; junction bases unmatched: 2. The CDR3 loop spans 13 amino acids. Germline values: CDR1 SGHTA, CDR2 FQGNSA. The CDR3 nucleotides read TGTGCCAGCAGCTTAAAGACAGGGGATGGCTACACCTTC. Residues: CASSLKTGDGYTF. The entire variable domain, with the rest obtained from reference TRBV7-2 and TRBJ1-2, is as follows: GAGVSQSPSNKVTEKGKDVELRCDPISGHTALYWYRQSLGQGLEFLIYFQGNSAPDKSGLPSDRFSAERTGGSVSTLTIQRTQQEDSAVYLCASSLKTGDGYTFGSGTRLTVV.

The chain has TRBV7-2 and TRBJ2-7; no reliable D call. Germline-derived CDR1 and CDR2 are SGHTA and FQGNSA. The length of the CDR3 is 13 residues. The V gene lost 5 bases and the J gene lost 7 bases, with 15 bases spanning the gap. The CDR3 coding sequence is TGTGCCAGCAGCCCTAGACCCCTTCAAGAGCAGTACTTC. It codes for CASSPRPLQEQYF.

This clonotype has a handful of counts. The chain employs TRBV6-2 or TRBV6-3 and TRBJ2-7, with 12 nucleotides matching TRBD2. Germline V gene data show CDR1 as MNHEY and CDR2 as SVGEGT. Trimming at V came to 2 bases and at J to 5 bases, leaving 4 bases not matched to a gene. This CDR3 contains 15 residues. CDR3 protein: CASSYELAGGNEQYF. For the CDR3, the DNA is TGTGCCAGCAGTTACGAGCTAGCGGGAGGGAACGAGCAGTACTTC.

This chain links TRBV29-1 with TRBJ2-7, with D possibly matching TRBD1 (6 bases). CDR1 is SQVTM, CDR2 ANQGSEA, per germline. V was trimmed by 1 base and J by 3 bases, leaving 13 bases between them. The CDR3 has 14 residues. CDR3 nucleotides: TGCAGCGTTGAAGTTTCACAGGGTCGCTACGAGCAGTACTTC. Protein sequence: CSVEVSQGRYEQYF.

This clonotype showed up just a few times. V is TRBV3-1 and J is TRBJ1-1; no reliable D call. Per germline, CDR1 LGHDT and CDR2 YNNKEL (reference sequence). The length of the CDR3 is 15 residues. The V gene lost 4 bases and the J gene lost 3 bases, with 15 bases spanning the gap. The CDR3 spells CASSPPRARDTEAFF. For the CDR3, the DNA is TGTGCCAGCAGCCCGCCGAGGGCTCGGGACACTGAAGCTTTCTTT. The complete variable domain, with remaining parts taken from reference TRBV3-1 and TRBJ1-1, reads DTAVSQTPKYLVTQMGNDKSIKCEQNLGHDTMYWYKQDSKKFLKIMFSYNNKELIINETVPNRFSPKSPDKAHLNLHINSLELGDSAVYFCASSPPRARDTEAFFGQGTRLTVV.

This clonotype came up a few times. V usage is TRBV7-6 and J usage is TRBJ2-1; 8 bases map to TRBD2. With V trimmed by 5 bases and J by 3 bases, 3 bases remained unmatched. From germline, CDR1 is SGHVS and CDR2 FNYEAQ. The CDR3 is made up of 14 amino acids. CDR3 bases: TGTGCCAGCAGCACCCGGGGGGGCTACAATGAGCAGTTCTTC. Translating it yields CASSTRGGYNEQFF. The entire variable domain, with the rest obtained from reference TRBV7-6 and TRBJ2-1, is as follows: GAGVSQSPRYKVTKRGQDVALRCDPISGHVSLYWYRQALGQGPEFLTYFNYEAQQDKSGLPNDRFSAERPEGSISTLTIQRTEQRDSAMYRCASSTRGGYNEQFFGPGTRLTVL.

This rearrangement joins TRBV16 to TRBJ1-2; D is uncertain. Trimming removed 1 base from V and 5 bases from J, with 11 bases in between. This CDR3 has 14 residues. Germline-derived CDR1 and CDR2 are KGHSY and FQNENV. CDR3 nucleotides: TGTGCCAGCAGCCAATTCGGCGGAATTTATGGCTACACCTTC. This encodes CASSQFGGIYGYTF. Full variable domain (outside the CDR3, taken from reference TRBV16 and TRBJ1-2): GEEVAQTPKHLVRGEGQKAKLYCAPIKGHSYVFWYQQVLKNEFKFLISFQNENVFDETGMPKERFSAKCLPNSPCSLEIQATKLEDSAVYFCASSQFGGIYGYTFGSGTRLTVV.

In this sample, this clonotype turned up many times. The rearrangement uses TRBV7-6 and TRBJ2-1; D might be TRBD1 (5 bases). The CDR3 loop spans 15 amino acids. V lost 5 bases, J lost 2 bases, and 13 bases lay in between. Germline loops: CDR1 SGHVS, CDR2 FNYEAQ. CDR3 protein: CASSPRWGTYNEQFF. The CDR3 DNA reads TGTGCCAGCAGCCCCCGTTGGGGCACCTACAATGAGCAGTTCTTC. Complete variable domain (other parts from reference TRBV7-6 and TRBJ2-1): GAGVSQSPRYKVTKRGQDVALRCDPISGHVSLYWYRQALGQGPEFLTYFNYEAQQDKSGLPNDRFSAERPEGSISTLTIQRTEQRDSAMYRCASSPRWGTYNEQFFGPGTRLTVL.

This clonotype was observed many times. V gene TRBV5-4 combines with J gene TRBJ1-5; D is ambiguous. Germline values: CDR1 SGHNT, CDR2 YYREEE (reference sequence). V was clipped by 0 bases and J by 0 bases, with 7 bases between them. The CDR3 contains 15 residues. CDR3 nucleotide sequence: TGTGCCAGCAGCTTGGGGTTGGATAGCAATCAGCCCCAGCATTTT. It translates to CASSLGLDSNQPQHF.

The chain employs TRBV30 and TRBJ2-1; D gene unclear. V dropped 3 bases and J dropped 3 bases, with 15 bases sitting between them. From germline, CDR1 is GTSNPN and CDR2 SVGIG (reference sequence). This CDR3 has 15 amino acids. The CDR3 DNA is TGTGCCTGGAGCGGCGTCGGCAGAGGCTACAATGAGCAGTTCTTC. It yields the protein CAWSGVGRGYNEQFF. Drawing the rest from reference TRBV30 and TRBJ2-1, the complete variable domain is SQTIHQWPATLVQPVGSPLSLECTVEGTSNPNLYWYRQAAGRGLQLLFYSVGIGQISSEVPQNLSASRPQDRQFILSSKKLLLSDSGFYLCAWSGVGRGYNEQFFGPGTRLTVL.

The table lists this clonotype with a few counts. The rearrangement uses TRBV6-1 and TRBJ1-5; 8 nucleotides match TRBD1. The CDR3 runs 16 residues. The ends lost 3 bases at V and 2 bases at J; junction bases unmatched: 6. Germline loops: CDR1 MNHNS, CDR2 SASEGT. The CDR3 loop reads CASSEVPGQGNQPQHF. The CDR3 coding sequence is TGTGCCAGCAGTGAGGTTCCGGGACAGGGCAATCAGCCCCAGCATTTT.

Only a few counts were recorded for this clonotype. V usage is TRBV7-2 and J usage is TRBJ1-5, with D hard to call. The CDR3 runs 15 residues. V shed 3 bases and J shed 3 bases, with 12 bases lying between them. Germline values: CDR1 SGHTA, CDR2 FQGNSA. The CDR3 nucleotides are TGTGCCAGCAGCTTTGGGCAGGCCCTCAATCAGCCCCAGCATTTT. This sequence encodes CASSFGQALNQPQHF.

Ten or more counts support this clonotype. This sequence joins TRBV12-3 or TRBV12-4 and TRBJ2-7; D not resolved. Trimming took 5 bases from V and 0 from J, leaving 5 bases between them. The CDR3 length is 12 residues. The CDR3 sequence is CASSTSSYEQYF. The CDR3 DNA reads TGTGCCAGCAGTACGAGCTCCTACGAGCAGTACTTC.

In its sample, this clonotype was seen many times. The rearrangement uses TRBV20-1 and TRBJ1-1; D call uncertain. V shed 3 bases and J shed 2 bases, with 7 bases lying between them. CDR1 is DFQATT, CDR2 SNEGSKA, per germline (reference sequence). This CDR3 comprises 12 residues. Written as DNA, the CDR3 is TGCAGTGCTAGTAGGGCTAACACTGAAGCTTTCTTT. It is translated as CSASRANTEAFF.

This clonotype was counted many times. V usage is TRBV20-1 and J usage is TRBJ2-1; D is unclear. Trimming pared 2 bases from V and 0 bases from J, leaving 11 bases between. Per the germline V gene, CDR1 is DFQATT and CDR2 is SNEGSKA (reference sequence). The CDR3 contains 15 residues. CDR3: CSARILAASYNEQFF. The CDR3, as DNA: TGCAGTGCTAGAATTCTCGCTGCCTCCTACAATGAGCAGTTCTTC.

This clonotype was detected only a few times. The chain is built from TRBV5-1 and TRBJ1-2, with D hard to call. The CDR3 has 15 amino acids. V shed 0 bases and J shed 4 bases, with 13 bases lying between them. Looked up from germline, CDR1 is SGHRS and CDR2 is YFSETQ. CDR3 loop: CASSLDLGRSYGYTF. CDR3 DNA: TGCGCCAGCAGCTTGGATCTTGGGCGGAGCTATGGCTACACCTTC.

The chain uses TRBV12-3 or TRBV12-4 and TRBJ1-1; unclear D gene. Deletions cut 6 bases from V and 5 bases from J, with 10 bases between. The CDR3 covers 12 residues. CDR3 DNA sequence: TGTGCCAGCAGGGAGTCCGGGACTGAAGCTTTCTTT. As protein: CASRESGTEAFF.